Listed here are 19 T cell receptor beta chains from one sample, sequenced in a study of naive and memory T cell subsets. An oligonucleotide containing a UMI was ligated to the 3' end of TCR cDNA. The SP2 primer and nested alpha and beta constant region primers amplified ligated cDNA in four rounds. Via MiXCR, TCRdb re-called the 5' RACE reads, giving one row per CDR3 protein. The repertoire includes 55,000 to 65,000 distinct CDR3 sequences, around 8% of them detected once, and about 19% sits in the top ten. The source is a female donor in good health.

CDR3 nucleotides: TGTGCCAGCAGCTCAGTCCGGGGTGAAGCTTTCTTT. It specifies CASSSVRGEAFF. V is TRBV13 and J is TRBJ1-1; D uncertain. CDR3 length: 12 amino acids. CDR1 and CDR2 (germline): PRHDT, FYEKMQ (reference sequence). Trimming shortened V by 4 bases and J by 7 bases, and 10 bases separated the two germline ends.

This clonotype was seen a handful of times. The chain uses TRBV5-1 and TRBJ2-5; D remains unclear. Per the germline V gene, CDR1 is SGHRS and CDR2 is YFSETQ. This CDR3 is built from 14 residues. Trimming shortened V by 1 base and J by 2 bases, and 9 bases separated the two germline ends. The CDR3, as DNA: TGCGCCAGCAGCTTGTATACGTATCAAGAGACCCAGTACTTC. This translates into CASSLYTYQETQYF.

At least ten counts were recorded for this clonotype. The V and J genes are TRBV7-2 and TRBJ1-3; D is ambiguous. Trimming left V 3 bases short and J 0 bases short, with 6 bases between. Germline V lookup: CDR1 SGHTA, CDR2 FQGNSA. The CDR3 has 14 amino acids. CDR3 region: CASSLQISGNTIYF. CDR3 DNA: TGTGCCAGCAGCTTGCAGATCTCTGGAAACACCATATATTTT.

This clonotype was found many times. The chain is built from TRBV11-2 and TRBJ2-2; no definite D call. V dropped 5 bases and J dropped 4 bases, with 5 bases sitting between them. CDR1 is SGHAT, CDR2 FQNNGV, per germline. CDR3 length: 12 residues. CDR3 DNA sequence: TGTGCCAGCAGCCACGCCACCGGGGAGCTGTTTTTT. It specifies CASSHATGELFF.

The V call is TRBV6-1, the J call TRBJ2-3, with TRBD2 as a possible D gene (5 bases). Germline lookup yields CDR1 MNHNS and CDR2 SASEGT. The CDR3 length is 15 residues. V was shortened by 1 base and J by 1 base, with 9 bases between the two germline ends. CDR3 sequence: CASSEVYSGTDTQYF. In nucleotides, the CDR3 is TGTGCCAGCAGTGAAGTTTATAGCGGCACAGATACGCAGTATTTT.

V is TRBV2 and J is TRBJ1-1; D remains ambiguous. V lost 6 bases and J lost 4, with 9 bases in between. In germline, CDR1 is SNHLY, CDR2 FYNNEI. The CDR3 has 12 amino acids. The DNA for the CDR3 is TGTGCCAGCAGGAACACTCGCACTGAAGCTTTCTTT. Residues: CASRNTRTEAFF.

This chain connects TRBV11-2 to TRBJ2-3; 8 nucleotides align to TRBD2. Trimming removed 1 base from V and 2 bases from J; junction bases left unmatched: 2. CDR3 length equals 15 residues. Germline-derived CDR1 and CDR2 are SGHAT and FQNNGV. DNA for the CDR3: TGTGCCAGCAGCTTAGCGGGGGGGAACACAGATACGCAGTATTTT. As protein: CASSLAGGNTDTQYF.

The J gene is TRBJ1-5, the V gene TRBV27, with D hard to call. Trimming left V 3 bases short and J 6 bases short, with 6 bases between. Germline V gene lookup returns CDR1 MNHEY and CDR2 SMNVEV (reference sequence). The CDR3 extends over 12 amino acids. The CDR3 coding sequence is TGTGCCAGCAGTTTTTCTGGTCAGCCCCAGCATTTT. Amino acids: CASSFSGQPQHF.

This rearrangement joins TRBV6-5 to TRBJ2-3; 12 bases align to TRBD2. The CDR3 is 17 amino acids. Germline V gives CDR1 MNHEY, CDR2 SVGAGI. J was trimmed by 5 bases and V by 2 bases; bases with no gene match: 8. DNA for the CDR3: TGTGCCAGCAGTTACAACCCTAGCGGGGGGGCGCAAGATACGCAGTATTTT. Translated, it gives CASSYNPSGGAQDTQYF.

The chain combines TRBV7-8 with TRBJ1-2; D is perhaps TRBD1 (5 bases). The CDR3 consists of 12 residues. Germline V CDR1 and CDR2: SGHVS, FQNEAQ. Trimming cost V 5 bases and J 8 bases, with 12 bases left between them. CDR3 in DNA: TGTGCCAGCAGCGGGGGAGGACACGGCTACACCTTC. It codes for CASSGGGHGYTF.

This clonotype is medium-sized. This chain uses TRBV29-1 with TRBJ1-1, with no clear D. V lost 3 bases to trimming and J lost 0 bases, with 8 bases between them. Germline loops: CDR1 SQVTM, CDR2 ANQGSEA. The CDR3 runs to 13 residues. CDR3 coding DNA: TGCAGCGTTGAGAGGACGGTGAACACTGAAGCTTTCTTT. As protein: CSVERTVNTEAFF.

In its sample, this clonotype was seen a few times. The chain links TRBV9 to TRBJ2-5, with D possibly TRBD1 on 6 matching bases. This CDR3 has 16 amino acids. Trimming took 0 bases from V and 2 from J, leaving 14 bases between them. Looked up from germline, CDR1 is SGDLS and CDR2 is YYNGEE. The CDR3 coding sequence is TGTGCCAGCAGCGTAGACCCCAGCGGACAGCAAGAGACCCAGTACTTC. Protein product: CASSVDPSGQQETQYF.

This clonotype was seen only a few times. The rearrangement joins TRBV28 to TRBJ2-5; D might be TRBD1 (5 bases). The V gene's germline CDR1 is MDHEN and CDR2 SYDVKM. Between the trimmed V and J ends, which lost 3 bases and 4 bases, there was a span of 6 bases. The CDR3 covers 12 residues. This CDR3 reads CASSFGAETQYF. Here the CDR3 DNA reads TGTGCCAGCAGTTTTGGGGCAGAGACCCAGTACTTC. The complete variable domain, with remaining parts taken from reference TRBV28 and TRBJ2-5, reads DVKVTQSSRYLVKRTGEKVFLECVQDMDHENMFWYRQDPGLGLRLIYFSYDVKMKEKGDIPEGYSVSREKKERFSLILESASTNQTSMYLCASSFGAETQYFGPGTRLLVL.

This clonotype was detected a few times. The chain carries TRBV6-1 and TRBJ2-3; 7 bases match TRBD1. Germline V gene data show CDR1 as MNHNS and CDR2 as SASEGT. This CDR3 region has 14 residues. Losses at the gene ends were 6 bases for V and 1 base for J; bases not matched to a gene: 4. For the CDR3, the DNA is TGTGCCAGCAGCACAGGGGTAGGCACAGATACGCAGTATTTT. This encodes CASSTGVGTDTQYF.

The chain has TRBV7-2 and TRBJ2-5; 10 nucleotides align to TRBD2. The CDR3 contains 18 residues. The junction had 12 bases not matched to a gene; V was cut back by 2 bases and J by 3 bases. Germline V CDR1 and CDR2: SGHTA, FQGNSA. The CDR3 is CASSLWAARLAGKETQYF. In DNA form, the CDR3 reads TGTGCCAGCAGCTTATGGGCTGCGAGACTAGCGGGCAAAGAGACCCAGTACTTC.

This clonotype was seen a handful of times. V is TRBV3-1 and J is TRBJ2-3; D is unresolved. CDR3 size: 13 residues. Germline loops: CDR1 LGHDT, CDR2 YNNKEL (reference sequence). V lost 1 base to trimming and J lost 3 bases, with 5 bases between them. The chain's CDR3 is CASSQAKTDTQYF. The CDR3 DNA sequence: TGTGCCAGCAGCCAAGCCAAGACAGATACGCAGTATTTT.

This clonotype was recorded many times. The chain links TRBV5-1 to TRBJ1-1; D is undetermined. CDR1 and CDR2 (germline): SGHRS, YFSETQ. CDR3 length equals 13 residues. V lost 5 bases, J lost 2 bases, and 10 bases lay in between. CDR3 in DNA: TGCGCCAGCAGTCCCGGGGATAACACTGAAGCTTTCTTT. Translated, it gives CASSPGDNTEAFF.

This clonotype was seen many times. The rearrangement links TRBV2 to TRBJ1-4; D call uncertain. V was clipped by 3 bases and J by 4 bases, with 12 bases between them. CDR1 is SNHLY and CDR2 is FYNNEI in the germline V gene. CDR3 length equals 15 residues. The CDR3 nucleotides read TGTGCCAGCAGTGACGCGGCAGGCATTAATGAAAAACTGTTTTTT. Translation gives CASSDAAGINEKLFF.

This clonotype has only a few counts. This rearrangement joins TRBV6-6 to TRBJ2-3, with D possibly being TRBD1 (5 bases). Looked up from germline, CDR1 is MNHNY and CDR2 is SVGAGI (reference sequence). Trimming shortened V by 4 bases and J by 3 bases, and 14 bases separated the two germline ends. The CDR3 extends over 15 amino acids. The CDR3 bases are TGTGCCAGCAGTTCATTTACAGGTTTTACAGATACGCAGTATTTT. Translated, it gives CASSSFTGFTDTQYF.